Below are 18 T cell receptor beta chains sequenced from a single sample in a study of blood T cells in healthy people across ages. Primers used in a second PCR of about 7 to 12 cycles were a sample-barcoded 5' primer and a J-beta primer mix. One entry per CDR3 protein results from TCRdb running MiXCR on the 5' RACE reads. The data show 600,000 to 800,000 distinct CDR3 sequences, around a fifth seen once. The sample was blood. These receptors all stem from a man in his sixties or seventies in good health.

The V and J genes are TRBV20-1 and TRBJ2-5; D is uncertain. The end of the DNA aligns better with TRBJ2-1, so the J call may be wrong. This CDR3 comprises 14 residues. Germline V gene data show CDR1 as DFQATT and CDR2 as SNEGSKA (reference sequence). CDR3 residues: CSARDSLSPNEQFF. The CDR3 DNA reads as TGCAGTGCTAGAGATAGCCTAAGCCCCAATGAGCAGTTCTTC.

The V gene is TRBV28, the J gene TRBJ2-7; D tentatively reads TRBD1 or TRBD2 (6 bases each). V was shortened by 6 bases and J by 5 bases, with 17 bases between the two germline ends. Germline values: CDR1 MDHEN, CDR2 SYDVKM. The CDR3 length is 14 residues. In DNA form, the CDR3 reads TGTGCCAGCAGCAACAGGGACGGGAGAGACGAGCAGTACTTC. This gives the protein CASSNRDGRDEQYF.

There are a few counts of this clonotype. The chain combines TRBV3-1 with TRBJ2-5; 12 positions match TRBD2. The DNA end is more similar to TRBJ2-7, so the J call may be wrong. Germline V CDR1 and CDR2: LGHDT, YNNKEL (reference sequence). This CDR3 has 15 residues. The CDR3 coding sequence is TGTGCCAGCAGCCAAGCTAGCGGGAGGGCCTCCGAGCAGTACTTC. Its translation is CASSQASGRASEQYF.

This clonotype has more than one count but fewer than ten. This rearrangement joins TRBV24-1 to TRBJ2-1; TRBD1 matches at 11 bases. J was trimmed by 7 bases and V by 4 bases; bases with no gene match: 8. This CDR3 has 16 amino acids. Germline V gene data show CDR1 as KGHDR and CDR2 as SFDVKD. The CDR3 loop is CATSDRDRGGRNEQFF. In DNA form, the CDR3 reads TGTGCCACCAGTGACCGGGACAGGGGGGGTCGGAATGAGCAGTTCTTC.

The chain recombines TRBV6-5 with TRBJ1-2; 7 positions match TRBD1. The CDR3 is 16 residues long. CDR1 is MNHEY, CDR2 SVGAGI, per germline. V lost 2 bases, J lost 4 bases, and 10 bases stayed unmatched. CDR3 sequence (DNA): TGTGCCAGCAGTTACCGGAAGGACAGGATGAGCTATGGCTACACCTTC. Protein sequence: CASSYRKDRMSYGYTF.

This chain connects TRBV6-2 or TRBV6-3 to TRBJ2-1; 8 nucleotides align to TRBD1. The CDR3 consists of 16 residues. Germline assignment: CDR1 MNHEY and CDR2 SVGEGT. V shed 2 bases, J shed 13 bases, and the junction held 16 bases outside the gene matches. The CDR3 is CASSYPTGGVEETQFF. For the CDR3, the DNA is TGTGCCAGCAGTTACCCAACAGGGGGAGTAGAAGAGACCCAGTTCTTC.

This clonotype has just a few counts. The chain employs TRBV29-1 and TRBJ2-7; 9 nucleotides match TRBD1. V lost 3 bases, J lost 9 bases, and 3 bases stayed unmatched. The length of the CDR3 is 11 residues. Germline V lookup: CDR1 SQVTM, CDR2 ANQGSEA. The CDR3 protein is CSVEGQGAQYF. CDR3 DNA: TGCAGCGTTGAGGGACAGGGCGCGCAGTACTTC.

J is TRBJ2-3 and V is TRBV7-3; no clear D gene. The V gene's germline CDR1 is SGHTA and CDR2 FQGTGA. The CDR3 totals 14 residues. Trimming pared 1 base from V and 5 bases from J, leaving 10 bases between. The CDR3 region is CASSLNTALDTQYF. As DNA, the CDR3 is TGTGCCAGCAGCTTAAATACGGCGCTAGATACGCAGTATTTT.

This clonotype showed up many times. The chain employs TRBV20-1 and TRBJ1-5, with D possibly being TRBD1 (5 bases). Trimming removed 0 bases from V and 6 bases from J, with 15 bases in between. The CDR3 contains 15 residues. Looked up from germline, CDR1 is DFQATT and CDR2 is SNEGSKA (reference sequence). CDR3 in amino acids: CSARDSGGVSQPQHF. The CDR3 nucleotides are TGCAGTGCTAGAGATTCGGGGGGGGTGAGTCAGCCCCAGCATTTT.

The rearrangement uses TRBV6-2 or TRBV6-3 and TRBJ1-2; D possibly corresponds to TRBD1 (6 bases). CDR1 is MNHEY and CDR2 is SVGEGT in the germline V gene. V lost 2 bases and J lost 6, with 19 bases in between. The CDR3 sequence is 16 residues long. CDR3: CASSYLRGRGTDGYTF. CDR3 in DNA: TGTGCCAGCAGTTACCTTCGTGGCAGGGGCACGGATGGCTACACCTTC.

Note on this clonotype: This clone may be a read error of a much larger clone one base away. The CDR3 sequence is CASSLELGNTEAFF. The DNA of the CDR3 is TGCGCCAGCAGCTTGGAGTTAGGGAACACTGAAGCTTTCTTT. This rearrangement joins TRBV5-1 to TRBJ1-1; no definite D call. Germline CDR1 reads SGHRS; CDR2 reads YFSETQ. This CDR3 has 14 residues. Between the trimmed V and J ends, which lost 0 bases and 1 base, there was a span of 7 bases.

There are a few counts of this clonotype. The chain combines TRBV5-1 with TRBJ2-2, with D hard to call. This CDR3 contains 13 residues. From germline, CDR1 is SGHRS and CDR2 YFSETQ. Between the trimmed V and J ends, which lost 4 bases and 7 bases, there was a span of 11 bases. CDR3 protein: CASSQQDLGELFF. CDR3 bases: TGCGCCAGCAGCCAGCAAGACCTCGGGGAGCTGTTTTTT.

This sequence joins TRBV27 and TRBJ2-1; 12 bases are a match to TRBD2. Germline V CDR1 and CDR2: MNHEY, SMNVEV (reference sequence). The V segment lost 3 bases and the J segment 7 bases; nucleotides outside the gene matches: 4. The CDR3 covers 15 residues. CDR3 DNA: TGTGCCAGCAGTTTTAGGCTAGCGGGAGGGAATGAGCAGTTCTTC. Its protein is CASSFRLAGGNEQFF.

V usage is TRBV11-2 and J usage is TRBJ1-6, with 11 bases lining up with TRBD1. V dropped 4 bases and J dropped 7; count of bases not matched to a gene: 6. Germline V gene lookup returns CDR1 SGHAT and CDR2 FQNNGV. The CDR3 spans 16 residues. CDR3 residues: CASSSGGQGANSPLHF. The CDR3 region has the DNA TGTGCCAGCAGCTCGGGCGGACAGGGGGCGAATTCACCCCTCCACTTT.

The table lists this clonotype with a few counts. The CDR3 protein is CATSREGKVHEQYF. The CDR3 nucleotides are TGTGCCACCAGCAGAGAGGGGAAAGTACACGAGCAGTACTTC. The rearrangement joins TRBV15 to TRBJ2-5; D ambiguous. The end of the DNA fits TRBJ2-7 better, so the J call may be wrong. The CDR3 extends over 14 amino acids. Germline V gives CDR1 LNHNV, CDR2 YYDKDF (reference sequence).

This clonotype was recorded at least ten times. The rearrangement joins TRBV14 to TRBJ2-5, with 13 nucleotides matching TRBD2. The CDR3 is 16 amino acids. The germline gives CDR1 SGHDN, CDR2 FVKESK. The trim removed 4 bases at V and 5 bases at J, leaving 7 bases unmatched. This CDR3 is CASSPRLAGGGETQYF. The CDR3, as DNA: TGTGCCAGCAGCCCACGACTAGCGGGAGGAGGGGAGACCCAGTACTTC.

The chain recombines TRBV12-3 or TRBV12-4 with TRBJ1-2; a possible D gene is TRBD1 (5 bases). CDR3 length: 16 amino acids. V was shortened by 3 bases and J by 7 bases, with 21 bases between the two germline ends. CDR3 loop: CASSLSPKGPARGYTF. CDR3 sequence (DNA): TGTGCCAGCAGTTTGTCCCCCAAGGGGCCGGCCCGTGGCTACACCTTC.

The gene calls are TRBV7-9 and TRBJ2-3, with D tentatively TRBD1 or TRBD2 (6 bases each). The germline CDR1 and CDR2 sequences are SEHNR and FQNEAQ (reference sequence). V gave up 7 bases and J gave up 8 bases, with 13 bases separating them. The CDR3 totals 12 residues. CDR3 amino acids: CASTRGAGTQYF. The CDR3 DNA reads TGTGCCAGCACTAGGGGGGCCGGTACGCAGTATTTT. The variable domain in full, completed from reference TRBV7-9 and TRBJ2-3, reads DTGVSQNPRHKITKRGQNVTFRCDPISEHNRLYWYRQTLGQGPEFLTYFQNEAQLEKSRLLSDRFSAERPKGSFSTLEIQRTEQGDSAMYLCASTRGAGTQYFGPGTRLTVL.